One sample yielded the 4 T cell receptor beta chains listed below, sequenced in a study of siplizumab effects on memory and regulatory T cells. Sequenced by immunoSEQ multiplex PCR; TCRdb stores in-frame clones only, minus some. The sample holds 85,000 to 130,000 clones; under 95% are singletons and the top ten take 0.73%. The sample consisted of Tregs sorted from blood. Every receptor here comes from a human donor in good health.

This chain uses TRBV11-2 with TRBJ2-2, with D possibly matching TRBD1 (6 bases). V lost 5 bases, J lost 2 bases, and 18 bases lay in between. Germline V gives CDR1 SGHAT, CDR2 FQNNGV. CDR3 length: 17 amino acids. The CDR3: CASSLRRTDRNTGELFF. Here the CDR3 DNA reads TGTGCCAGCAGCCTGCGGCGGACAGATAGAAACACCGGGGAGCTGTTTTTT.

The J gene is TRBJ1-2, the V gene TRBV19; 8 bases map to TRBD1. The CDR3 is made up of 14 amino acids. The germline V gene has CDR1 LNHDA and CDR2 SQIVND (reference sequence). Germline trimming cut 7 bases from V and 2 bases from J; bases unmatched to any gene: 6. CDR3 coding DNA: TGTGCCAGTACCGCGACAGGGGCGAACTATGGCTACACCTTC. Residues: CASTATGANYGYTF.

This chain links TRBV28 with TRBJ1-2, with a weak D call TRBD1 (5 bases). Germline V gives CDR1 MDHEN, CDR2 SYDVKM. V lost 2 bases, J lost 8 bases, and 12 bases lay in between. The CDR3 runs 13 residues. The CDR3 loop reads CASSLTGFEGYTF. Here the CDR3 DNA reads TGTGCCAGCAGTTTAACAGGCTTTGAGGGCTACACCTTC.

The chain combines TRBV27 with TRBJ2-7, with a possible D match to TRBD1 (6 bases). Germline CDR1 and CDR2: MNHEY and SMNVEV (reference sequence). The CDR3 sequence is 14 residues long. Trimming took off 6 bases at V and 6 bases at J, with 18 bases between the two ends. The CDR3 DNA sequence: TGTGCCAGCAGACCGGACAGTACCTACTCCGAGCAGTACTTC. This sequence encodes CASRPDSTYSEQYF.